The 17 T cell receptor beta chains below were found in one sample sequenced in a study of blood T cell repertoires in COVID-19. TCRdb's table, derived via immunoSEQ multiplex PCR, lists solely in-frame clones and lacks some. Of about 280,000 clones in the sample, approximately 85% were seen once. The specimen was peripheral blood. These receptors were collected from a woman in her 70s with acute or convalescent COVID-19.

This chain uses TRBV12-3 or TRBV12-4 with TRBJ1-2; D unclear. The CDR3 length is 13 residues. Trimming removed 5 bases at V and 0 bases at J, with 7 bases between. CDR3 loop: CASSLRSNYGYTF. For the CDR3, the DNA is TGTGCCAGCAGTCTCAGGTCTAACTATGGCTACACCTTC.

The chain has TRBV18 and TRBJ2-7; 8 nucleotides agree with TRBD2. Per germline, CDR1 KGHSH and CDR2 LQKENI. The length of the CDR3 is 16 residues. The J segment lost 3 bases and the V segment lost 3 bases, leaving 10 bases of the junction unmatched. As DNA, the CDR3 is TGTGCCAGCTCACCCCAGGGGAGCGGGGGATACTACGAGCAGTACTTC. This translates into CASSPQGSGGYYEQYF.

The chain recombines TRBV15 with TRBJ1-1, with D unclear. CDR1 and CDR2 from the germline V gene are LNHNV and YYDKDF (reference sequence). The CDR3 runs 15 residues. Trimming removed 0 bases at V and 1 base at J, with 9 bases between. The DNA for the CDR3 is TGTGCCACCAGCAGAGATCTTACGGGGAACACTGAAGCTTTCTTT. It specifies CATSRDLTGNTEAFF.

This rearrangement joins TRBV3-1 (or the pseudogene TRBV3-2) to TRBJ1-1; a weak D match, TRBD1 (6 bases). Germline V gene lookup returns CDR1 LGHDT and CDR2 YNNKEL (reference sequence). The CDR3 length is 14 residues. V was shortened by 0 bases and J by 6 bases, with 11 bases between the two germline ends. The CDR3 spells CASSQDYRTAEAFF. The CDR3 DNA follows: TGTGCCAGCAGCCAAGATTATAGGACAGCTGAAGCTTTCTTT.

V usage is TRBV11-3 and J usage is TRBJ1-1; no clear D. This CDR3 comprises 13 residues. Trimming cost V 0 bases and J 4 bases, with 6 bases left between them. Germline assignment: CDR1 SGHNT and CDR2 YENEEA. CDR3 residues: CASSLEAGTEAFF. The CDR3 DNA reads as TGTGCCAGCAGCTTAGAGGCGGGCACTGAAGCTTTCTTT.

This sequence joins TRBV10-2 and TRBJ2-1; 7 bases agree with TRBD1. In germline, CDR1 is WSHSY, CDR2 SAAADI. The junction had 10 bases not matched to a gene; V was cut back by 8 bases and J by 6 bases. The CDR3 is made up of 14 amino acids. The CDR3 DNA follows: TGCGCCAGCGGCGGACAGGCGTACTCCAATGAGCAGTTCTTC. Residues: CASGGQAYSNEQFF.

In nucleotides, the CDR3 is TGTGCCAGCAGTGAAGCGGAGGGGCCCTCTAATCAGCCCCAGCATTTT. It translates to CASSEAEGPSNQPQHF. J is TRBJ1-5 and V is TRBV6-1; D is perhaps TRBD1 (5 bases). This CDR3 is built from 16 residues. Germline CDR1 MNHNS, CDR2 SASEGT. The ends were cut back, 0 bases at V and 4 bases at J, with 13 bases in the middle.

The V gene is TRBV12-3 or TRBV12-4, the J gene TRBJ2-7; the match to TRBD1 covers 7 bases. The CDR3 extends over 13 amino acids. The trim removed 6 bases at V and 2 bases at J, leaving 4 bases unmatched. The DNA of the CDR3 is TGTGCCAGCAGCCGGGGACAGACCTACGAGCAGTACTTC. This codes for CASSRGQTYEQYF.

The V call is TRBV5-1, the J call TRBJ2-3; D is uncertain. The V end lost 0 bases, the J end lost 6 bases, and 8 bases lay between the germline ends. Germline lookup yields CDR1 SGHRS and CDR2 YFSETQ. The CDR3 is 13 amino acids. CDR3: CASSLVENDTQYF. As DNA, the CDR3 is TGCGCCAGCAGCTTGGTGGAGAACGATACGCAGTATTTT.

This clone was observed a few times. In DNA, the CDR3 is TGTGCCAGCAGCTTGGACGCAGGGGACACAGATACGCAGTATTTT. Amino acid sequence: CASSLDAGDTDTQYF. V and J are TRBV5-4 and TRBJ2-3; tentative D call: TRBD1 (6 bases). Germline CDR1 and CDR2: SGHNT and YYREEE (reference sequence). This CDR3 has 15 amino acids. The V end lost 0 bases, the J end lost 2 bases, and 10 bases lay between the germline ends. Variable domain in full (rest from reference TRBV5-4 and TRBJ2-3): ETGVTQSPTHLIKTRGQQVTLRCSSQSGHNTVSWYQQALGQGPQFIFQYYREEENGRGNFPPRFSGLQFPNYSSELNVNALELDDSALYLCASSLDAGDTDTQYFGPGTRLTVL.

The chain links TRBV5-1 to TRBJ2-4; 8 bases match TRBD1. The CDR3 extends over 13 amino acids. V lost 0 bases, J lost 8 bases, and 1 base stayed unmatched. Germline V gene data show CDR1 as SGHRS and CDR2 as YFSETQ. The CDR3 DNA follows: TGCGCCAGCAGCTTGGAGACAGGGGACATTCAGTACTTC. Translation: CASSLETGDIQYF.

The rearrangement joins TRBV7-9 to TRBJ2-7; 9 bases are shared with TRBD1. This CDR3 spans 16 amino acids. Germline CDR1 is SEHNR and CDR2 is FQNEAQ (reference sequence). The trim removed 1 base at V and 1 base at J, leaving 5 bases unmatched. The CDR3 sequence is CASSLVGGQGSYEQYF. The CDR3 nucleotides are TGTGCCAGCAGCTTAGTGGGGGGACAGGGATCCTACGAGCAGTACTTC.

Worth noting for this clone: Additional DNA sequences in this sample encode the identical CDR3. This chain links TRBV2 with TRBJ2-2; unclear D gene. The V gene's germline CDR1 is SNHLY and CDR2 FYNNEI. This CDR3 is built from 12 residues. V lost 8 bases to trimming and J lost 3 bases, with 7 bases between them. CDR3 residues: CASGLDTGELFF. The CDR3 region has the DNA TGTGCCAGCGGGCTCGACACCGGGGAGCTGTTTTTT.

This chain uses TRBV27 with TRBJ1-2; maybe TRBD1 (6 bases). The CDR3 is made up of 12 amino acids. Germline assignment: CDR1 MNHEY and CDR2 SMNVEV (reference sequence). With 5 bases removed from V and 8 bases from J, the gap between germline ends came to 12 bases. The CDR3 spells CASSGGAGGYTF. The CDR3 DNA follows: TGTGCCAGCAGTGGGGGGGCTGGGGGCTACACCTTC.

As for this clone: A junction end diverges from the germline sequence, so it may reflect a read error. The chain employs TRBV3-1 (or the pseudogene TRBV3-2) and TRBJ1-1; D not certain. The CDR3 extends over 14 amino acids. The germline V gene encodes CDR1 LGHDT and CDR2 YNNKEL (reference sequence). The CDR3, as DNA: TGTGCCAGCAGCCAAGGCCAGAGGAACGCTGAAGCTTTCTTT. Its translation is CASSQGQRNAEAFF.

CDR3 sequence: CASSVGSGEEDTQYF. CDR3 DNA: TGTGCCAGCAGCGTAGGGAGCGGGGAGGAAGATACGCAGTATTTT. The chain couples TRBV9 to TRBJ2-3, with 7 bases identical to TRBD2. The CDR3 length is 15 residues. V lost 0 bases to trimming and J lost 5 bases; unmatched junction nucleotides: 6. Looked up from germline, CDR1 is SGDLS and CDR2 is YYNGEE.

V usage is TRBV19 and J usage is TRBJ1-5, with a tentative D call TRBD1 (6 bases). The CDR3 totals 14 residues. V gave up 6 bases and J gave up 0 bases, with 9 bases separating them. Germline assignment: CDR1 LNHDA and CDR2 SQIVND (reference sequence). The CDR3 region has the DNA TGTGCCAGTAGGGGACAAACTAGCAATCAGCCCCAGCATTTT. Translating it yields CASRGQTSNQPQHF. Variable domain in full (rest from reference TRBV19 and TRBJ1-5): DGGITQSPKYLFRKEGQNVTLSCEQNLNHDAMYWYRQDPGQGLRLIYYSQIVNDFQKGDIAEGYSVSREKKESFPLTVTSAQKNPTAFYLCASRGQTSNQPQHFGDGTRLSIL.